This T cell receptor (beta chain) derives from a study of beta chain features in type 1 diabetes listed by TCRdb under 2018. Turning to the overall study: Patients and healthy donors did not differ in mean age, gender distribution, total cell number or subset yield. A total of approximately 100 million sorted cells were examined across all samples, and the number of cells per subset was strongly correlated with RNA yield. In the study, recently diagnosed type 1 diabetes patients and matched healthy donors were compared on the TCRB repertoires of their sorted circulating CD4+ T cell subsets. Regulatory and stem cell-like memory subsets were obtained from only 8 patients and about eight healthy donors, while naive and central memory subsets were obtained from all 30 or so donors.

The germline V end is reduced by 6 bases and the J end by 8 bases; junction bases left unmatched: 10. CDR1 and CDR2 are drawn from the germline V gene: MNHEY, SVGAGI. The CDR3 spans 15 residues, from the cysteine through the phenylalanine. Kept here is only the CDR3 DNA, which spans 45 bases and is read in frame from base 1. This clone was seen a handful of times. Its recognized antigen is unknown. No base quality values were provided; no much bigger clone lies one nucleotide off. Results the study describes overall, beyond this receptor: Type 1 diabetes patients showed a moderate but significant shortening of TCRB CDR3 length in all four CD4+ subsets. At VDJ recombination sites, type 1 diabetes patients had fewer insertions and more deleted nucleotides, which implies abnormalities in thymic rearrangement. Because cDNA was sequenced instead of genomic DNA, activated cells with high expression could be over-represented, although the groups did not differ in activation or CD3 levels. Naive, central memory and regulatory TCRB repertoires appeared to be more alike among patients than among healthy donors. Shorter templates might have been favored by PCR, but patient and control samples were amplified and corrected together, so both groups would have been affected equally by any skew. Because small numbers of individuals were included in the HLA sub-analyses, any influence of HLA type on TCRB rearrangement was left unresolved.

From each donor, a single peripheral blood sample of around 120 mL on average was drawn into heparinised tubes. A BD FACSAria II and a panel including CD45RO, CCR7, CD25, CD127, CD95 and CD27 were used to sort naive, central memory, regulatory and stem cell-like memory CD4+ T cells. Purity was above 95% for every sorted population. PBMCs were isolated right away by Lymphoprep density gradient centrifugation and were stained directly, without culture. So that batch effects would be minimized, each experiment stained and sorted samples in pairs, pairing one healthy donor with one patient. All of the isolated RNA was reverse transcribed with the High Capacity cDNA Reverse Transcription Kit, so expressed TCRB transcripts were sequenced. Deep immunoSEQ sequencing was performed on naive, central memory and regulatory T cell samples, with an average of roughly 4 million total reads per sample. After sorted cells were lysed in RLT buffer, RNA was extracted with DNase-treated RNeasy Micro or Mini kits, with the choice depending on cell number. Each cell subset was processed on its own to prevent cross-contamination, while patient and healthy donor samples were processed together. TCRB sequences were amplified from cDNA with the immunoSEQ multiplex PCR, producing 87-bp fragments spanning the CDR3 region. Sequencing of the amplicons was done on the Illumina HiSeq platform. From the authors' description of their analysis: Synthetic template baselines were used to correct PCR bias computationally, reads within Hamming distance 2 were collapsed together, and singletons that could not be merged were discarded. By aligning reads against IMGT, V, D and J genes, CDR3 length, and insertions or deletions at six rearrangement sites were assigned. Clonotype counts were normalized to sorted cell number within each subset before computing true diversity and Gini coefficients with the tcR R package. Repertoire sharing was quantified using the overlap coefficient calculated on TCRB nucleotide sequences. As a proxy for the pre-selection repertoire, out-of-frame TCRB sequences from naive cells were analyzed. TCRdb's version of the immuneACCESS table is confined to in-frame rearrangements and falls short of the full clone set. An unresolved V gene accounts for under half of the shortfall where checked; the remainder is of unknown origin. That table gives V, J and clone size, and the DNA gave D and trimming. Counted in this sample were under 300,000 clones; roughly 17% of them appeared once. The top ten hold 0.085% of the sample.

Sequencing was done on a sample of naive CD4+ T cells from blood. The cell subset or site label corresponds to: true naive CD4+ T cells. The chain is made from TRBV6-5 and TRBJ2-1; TRBD1 matches 10 bases in the middle. This sequence was found in a man aged 25-40 years with type 1 diabetes. The nucleotide sequence is given as TGTGCCAGCAGAAGGGACAGGGGAGTCATGGATGAGCAGTTCTTC. The encoded protein is CASRRDRGVMDEQFF.